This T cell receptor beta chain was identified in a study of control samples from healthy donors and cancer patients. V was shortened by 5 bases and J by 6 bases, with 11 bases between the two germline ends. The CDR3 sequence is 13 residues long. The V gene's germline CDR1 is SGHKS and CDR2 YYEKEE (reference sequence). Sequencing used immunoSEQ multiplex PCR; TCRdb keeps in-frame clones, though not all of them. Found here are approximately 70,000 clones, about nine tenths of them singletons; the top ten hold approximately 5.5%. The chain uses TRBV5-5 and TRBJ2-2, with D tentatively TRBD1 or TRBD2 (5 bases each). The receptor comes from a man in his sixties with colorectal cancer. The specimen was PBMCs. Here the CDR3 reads CASRTTGPGELFF. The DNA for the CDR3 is TGTGCCAGCAGGACGACGGGGCCCGGGGAGCTGTTTTTT.